This section outlines one T cell receptor beta chain sequence together with its context. Its antigen remains unknown. The data were obtained in a study of immune evolution from preneoplasia to lung adenocarcinoma. Sequencing used immunoSEQ multiplex PCR; TCRdb keeps in-frame clones, though not all of them. The table includes under 8,000 clones, around 75% detected once. General study findings and limits: From normal lung to invasive adenocarcinoma, top clone frequencies appeared to decrease.

Germline V gene lookup returns CDR1 SGDLS and CDR2 YYNGEE. Trimming pared 4 bases from V and 4 bases from J, leaving 15 bases between. CDR3 length: 15 amino acids. The sample consisted of FFPE minimally invasive lung adenocarcinoma tissue. This TCR was sampled from a person between 70 and 80 years old with lung adenocarcinoma. The chain joins TRBV9 to TRBJ2-1, with a weak D call TRBD1 (6 bases). CDR3 loop: CASSPRPGDYNEQFF. The CDR3 DNA follows: TGTGCCAGCAGCCCCCGGCCAGGGGATTACAATGAGCAGTTCTTC.